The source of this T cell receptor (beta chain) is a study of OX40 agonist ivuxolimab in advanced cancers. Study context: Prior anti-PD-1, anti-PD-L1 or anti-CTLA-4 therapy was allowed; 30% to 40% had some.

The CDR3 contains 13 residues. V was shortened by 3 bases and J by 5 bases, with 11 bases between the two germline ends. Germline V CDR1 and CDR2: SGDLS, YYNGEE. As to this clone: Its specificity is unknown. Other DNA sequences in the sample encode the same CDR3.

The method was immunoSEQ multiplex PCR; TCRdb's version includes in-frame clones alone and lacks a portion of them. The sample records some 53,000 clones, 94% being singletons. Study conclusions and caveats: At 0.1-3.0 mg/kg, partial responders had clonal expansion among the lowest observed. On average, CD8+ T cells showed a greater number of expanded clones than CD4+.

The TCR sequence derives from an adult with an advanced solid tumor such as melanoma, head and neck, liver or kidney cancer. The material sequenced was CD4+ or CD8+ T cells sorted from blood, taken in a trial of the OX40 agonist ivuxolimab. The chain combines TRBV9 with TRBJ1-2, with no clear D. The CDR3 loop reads CASSGTDSYGYTF. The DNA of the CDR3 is TGTGCCAGCAGCGGGACCGACTCGTATGGCTACACCTTC.